This T cell receptor (beta chain) was found in a study of CD8 T cells in ankylosing spondylitis. Overall study findings and caveats: Matched ankylosing spondylitis synovial fluid reportedly showed significant enrichment of disease-linked clones. A motif in TCR beta, a set of under ten highly homologous variants, appeared characteristic of ankylosing spondylitis blood. Peripheral blood held disease-linked clones only at relatively low frequency, and these were CD8+. Past studies reported some motif variants in reactive arthritis synovial fluid and blood.

The V and J ends lost 3 bases and 1 base, in that order; junction bases with no gene match: 6. Germline CDR1 reads KGHDR; CDR2 reads SFDVKD. The CDR3 contains 17 residues. This clonotype was observed a handful of times. What it binds is unknown. Quantitative 5'-RACE with molecular barcodes generated TCR beta libraries. One entry per CDR3 protein results from TCRdb running MiXCR on the 5' RACE reads. The sample holds roughly 470,000 distinct CDR3 sequences, roughly 26% seen once. The TCR comes from a male donor with ankylosing spondylitis. The sample consisted of blood, either unsorted or a sorted T cell fraction (not recorded which). The V gene is TRBV24-1, the J gene TRBJ2-1, with 9 bases matching TRBD1. The CDR3 here is CATSDPSGTGSYNEQFF. The CDR3 nucleotides are TGTGCCACCAGTGATCCCTCGGGGACAGGGTCCTACAATGAGCAGTTCTTC.